This T cell receptor beta chain came from a study of OX40 agonist ivuxolimab in advanced cancers. Study at large: It was permissible to have had prior anti-PD-1, anti-PD-L1 or anti-CTLA-4 therapy, and less than 45% had some.

Sequencing used immunoSEQ multiplex PCR; TCRdb keeps in-frame clones, though not all of them. The sample holds some 90,000 clones; around 90% are singletons and the top ten take 1.1%. Autoimmune disease history or systemic immunosuppression meant exclusion. Germline V CDR1 and CDR2: MNHEY, SVGAGI. The CDR3 sequence is 14 residues long. V lost 3 bases and J lost 4, with 12 bases in between. This receptor was identified in an adult with an advanced solid tumor such as melanoma, head and neck, liver or kidney cancer. The rearrangement uses TRBV6-5 and TRBJ1-2; D is possibly TRBD1 (5 bases). Sequences were derived from CD4+ or CD8+ T cells sorted from blood, sampled in a trial of the OX40 agonist ivuxolimab. The CDR3 DNA reads as TGTGCCAGCAGTTATCTCGGGGCGCCCTATGGCTACACCTTC. Translating it yields CASSYLGAPYGYTF.